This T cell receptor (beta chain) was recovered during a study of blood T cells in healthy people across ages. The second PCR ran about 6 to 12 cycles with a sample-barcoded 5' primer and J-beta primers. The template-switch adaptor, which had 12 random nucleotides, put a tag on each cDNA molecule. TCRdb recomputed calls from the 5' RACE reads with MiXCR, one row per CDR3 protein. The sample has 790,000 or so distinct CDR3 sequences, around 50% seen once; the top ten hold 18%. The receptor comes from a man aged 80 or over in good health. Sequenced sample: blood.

CDR3 sequence reads: CASRTTAKNIQYF. In DNA, the CDR3 is TGTGCCAGCAGAACAACAGCCAAAAACATTCAGTACTTC. V and J are TRBV6-1 and TRBJ2-4; D not resolved. Germline V CDR1 and CDR2: MNHNS, SASEGT. The V gene lost 6 bases and the J gene lost 0 bases, with 6 bases spanning the gap. The CDR3 covers 13 residues.